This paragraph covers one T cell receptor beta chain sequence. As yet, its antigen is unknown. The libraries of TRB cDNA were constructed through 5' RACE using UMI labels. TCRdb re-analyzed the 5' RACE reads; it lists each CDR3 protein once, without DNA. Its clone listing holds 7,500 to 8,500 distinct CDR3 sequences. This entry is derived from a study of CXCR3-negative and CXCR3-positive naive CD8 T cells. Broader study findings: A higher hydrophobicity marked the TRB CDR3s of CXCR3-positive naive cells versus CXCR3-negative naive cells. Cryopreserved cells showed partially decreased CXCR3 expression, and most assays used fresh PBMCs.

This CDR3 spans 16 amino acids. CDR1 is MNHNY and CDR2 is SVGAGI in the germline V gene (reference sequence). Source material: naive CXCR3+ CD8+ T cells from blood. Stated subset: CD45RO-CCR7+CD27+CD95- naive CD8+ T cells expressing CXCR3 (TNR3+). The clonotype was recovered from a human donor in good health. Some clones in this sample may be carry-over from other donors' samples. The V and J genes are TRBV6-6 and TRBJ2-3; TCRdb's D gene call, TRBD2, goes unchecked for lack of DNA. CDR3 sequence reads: CASSYHPAGGQDTQYF.